This T cell receptor (beta chain) was retrieved from a study of T-cell reconstitution after alpha-beta-depleted transplantation in children. The table lists this clonotype with a few counts. The target antigen is unknown. Library preparation (for TCRbeta) was performed with unique molecular identifiers. MiXCR, applied by TCRdb to the PCR reads, yields one record per CDR3 protein. This table has about 290,000 distinct CDR3 sequences, over 7.5% appearing once. Whole-study results and caveats: Newly generated T cells supplied most T-cell counts and diversity one year post-transplant. About two months after transplant, alpha-beta T cells reportedly came from several hundred expanded graft clones. At day 60, the high TCRbeta diversity found in some patients originated from recipient T cells and thymic progenitors that had survived.

Sample: peripheral blood, taken 360 days after TCRalphabeta/CD19-depleted stem cell transplant. The source of this sequence is a female patient between 2 and 15 years old who had a stem cell transplant for Fanconi anemia, so the T cells may come from the graft donor.

CDR3 nucleotide sequence: TGCGCCAGCAGCTTTGTTAAGGGGTACAACACAGATACGCAGTATTTT. Protein: CASSFVKGYNTDTQYF. The chain uses TRBV5-1 and TRBJ2-3, with D possibly TRBD1 on 5 matching bases. Germline CDR1 SGHRS, CDR2 YFSETQ. Deletions cut 2 bases from V and 2 bases from J, with 15 bases between. This CDR3 contains 16 residues.